This TCR beta chain is from a study of T cells in Graves' hyperthyroidism and ophthalmopathy. The CDR3 runs to 16 residues. Germline V gene sequence: CDR1 LGHNA, CDR2 YNFKEQ. Germline trimming cut 4 bases from V and 7 bases from J; bases unmatched to any gene: 11. Amplified regions were TCR beta CDR3 sequences from RNA transcripts. HTBI primers were the set used in a first-round RT-PCR of the TCR CDR3. TCRdb reanalysed the multiplex PCR reads using MiXCR and keeps one entry per CDR3 protein. This table holds approximately 530,000 distinct CDR3 sequences, just under 20% found once. The chain recombines TRBV4-2 with TRBJ2-1, with 9 bases lining up with TRBD2. The receptor comes from a man aged 35 to 55 with Graves' ophthalmopathy. The specimen was blood. The CDR3 protein is CASSPPGAGGTNEQFF. DNA of the CDR3: TGTGCCAGCAGCCCCCCAGGGGCGGGAGGGACGAATGAGCAGTTCTTC.